What follows describes a single TCR beta chain. Its matching antigen is unknown. Per the germline V gene, CDR1 is SQVTM and CDR2 is ANQGSEA. This CDR3 has 12 residues. The J segment lost 1 base and the V segment lost 4 bases, leaving 0 bases of the junction unmatched. These data are taken from a study of cytomegalovirus exposure and HLA in healthy donors. Study observations and caveats: One later analysis reportedly identified an Asian-associated ancestry cluster that showed fewer N-insertions than the approximately 710-donor mean.

The study ran its PCR with 60 Vbeta and 13 Jbeta primers. Sequenced by immunoSEQ multiplex PCR; TCRdb stores in-frame clones only, minus some. The sample consists of about 160,000 clones, roughly 79% of them appearing once. V and J are TRBV29-1 and TRBJ2-7, with 8 positions matching TRBD1. Sequenced sample: PBMCs. The TCR sequence derives from a woman aged 45-59 years in good health and CMV-seronegative. The CDR3 sequence is CSVGQGSYEQYF. The CDR3 nucleotides read TGCAGCGTTGGACAGGGGTCCTACGAGCAGTACTTC.